This T cell receptor (beta chain) derives from a study of blood T cell repertoires in COVID-19. As for the study in general: The United States, Italy and Spain supplied acute and convalescent COVID-19 samples. PBMCs, B-cell-depleted T cells, or T cells were the source of the cDNA or gDNA that made up the material.

Original analysis: The authors estimated nucleated cell counts from reference gene primer amplification. Sequenced by immunoSEQ multiplex PCR; TCRdb stores in-frame clones only, minus some. V and J calls and clone size are those listed in that table; D and trimming were worked out from the DNA. Here the sample spans around 130,000 clones, 60% to 80% being singletons. The CDR3 is 15 residues long. Germline V gene sequence: CDR1 KGHDR, CDR2 SFDVKD. The ends were cut back, 4 bases at V and 7 bases at J, with 16 bases in the middle. The sample was peripheral blood. The J gene is TRBJ2-4, the V gene TRBV24-1, with a tentative D call TRBD1 (6 bases). The receptor comes from a human donor in a cohort sampled during active COVID-19. The CDR3 bases are TGTGCCACCAGTGACGCAGGGGAGAGATCGAACATTCAGTACTTC. Translating it yields CATSDAGERSNIQYF.